The following is a TCR beta chain sequence with its context. Antigen specificity is unknown. There are 13 residues in the CDR3. The ends were cut back, 0 bases at V and 5 bases at J, with 4 bases in the middle. Germline-derived CDR1 and CDR2 are MRHNA and SNTAGT. These data belong to a study of T cell responses to AZD1222 COVID-19 vaccine. Some clones are missing from TCRdb's copy, which holds only in-frame ones; the method was immunoSEQ multiplex PCR. This sample carries over 150,000 clones, approximately 90% of them seen once, and the ten largest clones take about 6.9%. Findings and caveats of the study: Females made up more of the donors, who were largely white British, and clonal diversity may have come out too low. No day 14 peak samples; only post-peak repertoires were characterized.

This specimen was peripheral blood, taken on day 0 of AZD1222 vaccination. The rearrangement uses TRBV6-4 and TRBJ2-2; unclear D gene. This TCR was recovered from an adult in good health. CDR3 coding DNA: TGTGCCAGCAGTGACTCGGGAACCGGGGAGCTGTTTTTT. Translated: CASSDSGTGELFF.